This T cell receptor beta chain came from a study of T cell responses to AZD1222 COVID-19 vaccine. Using immunoSEQ multiplex PCR, the repertoire was profiled, and TCRdb retains in-frame clones only, with some absent. The data contain 75,000 or so clones, 75% to 95% of them singletons. The CDR3 has 13 residues. CDR1 is MDHEN, CDR2 SYDVKM, per germline. Trimming left V 6 bases short and J 0 bases short, with 9 bases between. Pooling covered second doses at about 4 or about 12 weeks. The clonotype was recovered from an adult who received the AZD1222 COVID-19 vaccine. The source material was peripheral blood, sampled 28 days after the second AZD1222 dose. This chain uses TRBV28 with TRBJ2-7; tentatively, D is TRBD2 (6 bases). DNA for the CDR3: TGTGCCAGCAGCCCCGGGAGCTCCTACGAGCAGTACTTC. It yields the protein CASSPGSSYEQYF.